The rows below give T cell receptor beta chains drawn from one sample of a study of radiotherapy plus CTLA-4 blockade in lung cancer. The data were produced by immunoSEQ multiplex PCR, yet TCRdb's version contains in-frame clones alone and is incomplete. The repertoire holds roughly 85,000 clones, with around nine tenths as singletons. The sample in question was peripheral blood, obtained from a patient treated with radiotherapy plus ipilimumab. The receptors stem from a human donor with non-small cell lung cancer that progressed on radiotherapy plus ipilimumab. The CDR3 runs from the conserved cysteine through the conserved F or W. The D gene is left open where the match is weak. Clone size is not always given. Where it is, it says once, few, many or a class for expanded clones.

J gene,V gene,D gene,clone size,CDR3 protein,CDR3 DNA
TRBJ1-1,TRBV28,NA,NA,CASRIHLANTEAFF,TGTGCCAGCAGGATTCACTTGGCGAACACTGAAGCTTTCTTT
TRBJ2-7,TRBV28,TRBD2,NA,CASSSSGGAEEQYF,TGTGCCAGCAGTTCTAGCGGGGGGGCCGAAGAGCAGTACTTC
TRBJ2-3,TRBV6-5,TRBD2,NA,CASRLSGGAYDTQYF,TGTGCCAGCCGTCTTAGCGGGGGGGCGTATGATACGCAGTATTTT
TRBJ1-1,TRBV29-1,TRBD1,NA,CSVGDRGNTEAFF,TGCAGCGTGGGGGACAGGGGCAACACTGAAGCTTTCTTT
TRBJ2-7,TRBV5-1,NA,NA,CASSLTSDYEQYF,TGCGCCAGCAGCTTGACCTCGGACTACGAGCAGTACTTC
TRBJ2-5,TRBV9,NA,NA,CASSVGAVISGETQYF,TGTGCCAGCAGCGTAGGGGCCGTCATCAGCGGAGAGACCCAGTACTTC
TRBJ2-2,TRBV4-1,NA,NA,CASSQLGLNTGELFF,TGCGCCAGCAGCCAATTGGGGCTCAACACCGGGGAGCTGTTTTTT
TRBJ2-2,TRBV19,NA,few,CASRTQSTTGELFF,TGTGCCAGTAGGACACAATCTACCACCGGGGAGCTGTTTTTT
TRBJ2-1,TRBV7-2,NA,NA,CASSALSGYNEQFF,TGTGCCAGCAGCGCCCTTAGCGGATACAATGAGCAGTTCTTC
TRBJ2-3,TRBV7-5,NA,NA,CVRSLGTTLAGGESTDTQYF,TGTGTCAGAAGCTTAGGAACCACCCTAGCGGGGGGGGAAAGCACAGATACGCAGTATTTT
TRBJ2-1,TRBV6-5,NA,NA,CASSYSGPTYNEQFF,TGTGCCAGCAGTTACTCGGGACCAACCTACAATGAGCAGTTCTTC
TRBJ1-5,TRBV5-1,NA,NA,CASSPRSGSQPQHF,TGCGCCAGCAGCCCAAGGTCGGGATCTCAGCCCCAGCATTTT
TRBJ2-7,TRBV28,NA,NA,CASSLSAPSYEQYF,TGTGCCAGCAGTTTATCGGCCCCCTCCTACGAGCAGTACTTC
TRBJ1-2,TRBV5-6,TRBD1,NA,CASRQDRVDGYTF,TGTGCCAGCAGACAGGACAGGGTTGATGGCTACACCTTC
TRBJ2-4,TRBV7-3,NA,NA,CASSPLISPGARKNIQYF,TGTGCCAGCAGCCCTTTAATTAGTCCAGGGGCGCGCAAAAACATTCAGTACTTC
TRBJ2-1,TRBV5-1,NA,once,CASSLADDPYNEQFF,TGCGCCAGCAGCTTGGCGGATGACCCCTACAATGAGCAGTTCTTC
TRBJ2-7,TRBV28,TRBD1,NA,CASSLTGGYEQYF,TGTGCCAGCAGTTTAACAGGGGGCTACGAGCAGTACTTC
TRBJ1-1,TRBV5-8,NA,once,CASSLITGFEAFF,TGTGCCAGCAGCCTCATTACAGGGTTTGAAGCTTTCTTT
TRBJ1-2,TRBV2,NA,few,CASSASGNGYTF,TGTGCCAGCAGTGCGTCAGGGAATGGCTACACCTTC
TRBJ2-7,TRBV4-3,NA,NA,CASSQKGGYEQYF,TGCGCCAGCAGCCAGAAAGGGGGCTACGAGCAGTACTTC
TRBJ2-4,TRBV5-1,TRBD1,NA,CASSFQGEAKNIQYF,TGCGCCAGCAGCTTCCAGGGGGAAGCCAAAAACATTCAGTACTTC
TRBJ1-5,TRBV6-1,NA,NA,CASSEVRGDISNQPQHF,TGTGCCAGCAGTGAAGTACGGGGGGATATAAGCAATCAGCCCCAGCATTTT
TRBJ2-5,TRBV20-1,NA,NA,CSASKKETQYF,TGCAGTGCTAGCAAAAAAGAGACCCAGTACTTC
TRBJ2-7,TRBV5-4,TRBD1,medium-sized,CASSPSTGGFYEQYF,TGTGCCAGCAGCCCCTCGACAGGGGGCTTCTACGAGCAGTACTTC
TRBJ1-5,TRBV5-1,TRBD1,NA,CASSSGQGNQPQHF,TGCGCCAGCAGCTCAGGACAGGGCAATCAGCCCCAGCATTTT
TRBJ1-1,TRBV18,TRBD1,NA,CASSPLDRANTEAFF,TGTGCCAGCTCACCCTTAGACAGGGCGAACACTGAAGCTTTCTTT
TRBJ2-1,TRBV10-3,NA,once,CAISYGTSNEQFF,TGTGCCATCAGTTACGGGACTTCCAATGAGCAGTTCTTC
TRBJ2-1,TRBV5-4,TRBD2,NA,CASKINLAGVDNEQFF,TGTGCCAGCAAAATAAACCTAGCGGGGGTCGACAATGAGCAGTTCTTC
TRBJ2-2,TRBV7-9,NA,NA,CASRWGPGELFF,TGTGCCAGCAGGTGGGGCCCCGGGGAGCTGTTTTTT
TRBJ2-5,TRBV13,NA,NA,CASSLVAGLFQETQYF,TGTGCCAGCAGCTTAGTAGCAGGCCTTTTCCAAGAGACCCAGTACTTC
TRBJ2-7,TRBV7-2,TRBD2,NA,CASSSGLAGVYEQYF,TGTGCCAGCAGCTCGGGACTAGCGGGGGTCTACGAGCAGTACTTC
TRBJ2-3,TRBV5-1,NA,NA,CASSLNGGTTDTQYF,TGCGCCAGCAGCTTGAACGGGGGAACCACAGATACGCAGTATTTT
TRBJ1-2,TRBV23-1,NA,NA,CASALRTGYGYTF,TGCGCCAGCGCCCTCAGGACTGGCTATGGCTACACCTTC